The 30 T cell receptor beta chains below were found in one sample sequenced in a study of regulatory and conventional T cells in RAG deficiency. This table comes from immunoSEQ multiplex PCR, and its TCRdb copy is limited to in-frame clones, with some not included. The repertoire includes more than 5,000 clones, around 90% of them detected once, and roughly half sits in the top ten. Sequenced sample: CD8+ T cells sorted from blood. The receptors shown here come from a human donor with RAG deficiency presenting as severe combined immunodeficiency.

This clone has only one observation. This chain joins TRBV13 and TRBJ2-7, with D uncertain. The CDR3 is 12 residues long. Germline CDR1 and CDR2: PRHDT and FYEKMQ (reference sequence). Trimming cost V 0 bases and J 2 bases, with 2 bases left between them. DNA of the CDR3: TGTGCCAGCAGCTTAGGGGCCTACGAGCAGTACTTC. Translated: CASSLGAYEQYF.

The chain recombines TRBV29-1 with TRBJ2-7, with D possibly matching TRBD1 (6 bases). The CDR3 is 13 amino acids. The germline V gene has CDR1 SQVTM and CDR2 ANQGSEA. Trimming stripped 0 bases from V and 0 bases from J, with 6 bases between. CDR3 loop: CSVEEGHSYEQYF. CDR3 DNA: TGCAGCGTTGAAGAGGGACACTCCTACGAGCAGTACTTC.

The J gene is TRBJ2-5, the V gene TRBV7-2, with D perhaps matching TRBD2 (5 bases). The V and J ends lost 0 bases and 2 bases respectively, with 10 bases between them. Germline V gives CDR1 SGHTA, CDR2 FQGNSA. The CDR3 is made up of 15 amino acids. The DNA of the CDR3 is TGTGCCAGCAGCTTAGCGTACCGGGGTCAAGAGACCCAGTACTTC. Its protein is CASSLAYRGQETQYF. Using reference TRBV7-2 and TRBJ2-5 for the parts outside the CDR3, the full variable domain is GAGVSQSPSNKVTEKGKDVELRCDPISGHTALYWYRQSLGQGLEFLIYFQGNSAPDKSGLPSDRFSAERTGGSVSTLTIQRTQQEDSAVYLCASSLAYRGQETQYFGPGTRLLVL.

The gene calls are TRBV4-3 and TRBJ2-3; D is unresolved. Germline V gives CDR1 LGHNA, CDR2 YSLEER. CDR3 size: 14 residues. With 6 bases removed from V and 4 bases from J, the gap between germline ends came to 14 bases. This CDR3 is CASSLIRVPDTQYF. For the CDR3, the DNA is TGCGCCAGCAGTCTAATCCGTGTCCCAGATACGCAGTATTTT.

This sequence joins TRBV28 and TRBJ1-4; 12 positions agree with TRBD1. This CDR3 has 17 residues. V trimming: 7 bases; J trimming: 8 bases; junction bases outside the gene matches: 14. Germline assignment: CDR1 MDHEN and CDR2 SYDVKM. The CDR3 here is CASTLGGTGGIGEKLFF. For the CDR3, the DNA is TGTGCCAGCACTCTAGGGGGGACAGGGGGCATAGGAGAAAAACTGTTTTTT.

V gene TRBV25-1 combines with J gene TRBJ2-5; unclear D gene. This CDR3 comprises 11 residues. Germline V gene data show CDR1 as MGHDK and CDR2 as SYGVNS. Trimming left V 2 bases short and J 4 bases short, with 2 bases between. CDR3 sequence reads: CASSEIETQYF. CDR3 nucleotide sequence: TGTGCCAGCAGTGAAATAGAGACCCAGTACTTC.

J is TRBJ2-7 and V is TRBV27; TRBD1 is a possible D gene (7 bases). The CDR3 contains 15 residues. Between the trimmed V and J ends, which lost 1 base and 0 bases, there was a span of 10 bases. Per the germline V gene, CDR1 is MNHEY and CDR2 is SMNVEV (reference sequence). The CDR3 here is CASSLLRDSSYEQYF. CDR3 nucleotide sequence: TGTGCCAGCAGTTTATTGCGGGACAGCTCCTACGAGCAGTACTTC.

This clone was counted between two and nine times. This rearrangement joins TRBV25-1 to TRBJ2-3; D gene uncertain. With 1 base removed from V and 2 bases from J, the gap between germline ends came to 10 bases. The CDR3 consists of 15 residues. The germline gives CDR1 MGHDK, CDR2 SYGVNS. The CDR3 bases are TGTGCCAGCAGTGAATTGGTAGGGAACACAGATACGCAGTATTTT. Translated, it gives CASSELVGNTDTQYF.

In its sample, this clone was seen once. The chain uses TRBV5-1 and TRBJ2-3; D unclear. V gave up 10 bases and J gave up 2 bases, with 11 bases separating them. The CDR3 covers 12 residues. Germline CDR1 is SGHRS and CDR2 is YFSETQ. The chain's CDR3 is CASSGVTDTQYF. The DNA for the CDR3 is TGCGCCTCAAGTGGGGTCACAGATACGCAGTATTTT.

The chain uses TRBV27 and TRBJ2-2, with 7 positions matching TRBD2. The V gene's germline CDR1 is MNHEY and CDR2 SMNVEV (reference sequence). Trimming at V came to 5 bases and at J to 3 bases, leaving 9 bases not matched to a gene. This CDR3 is 16 amino acids long. The CDR3 region has the DNA TGTGCCAGCAGTGGGGGGGTCAGGGCCTACACCGGGGAGCTGTTTTTT. Amino acid sequence: CASSGGVRAYTGELFF.

The chain has TRBV7-2 and TRBJ2-6; no reliable D call. V dropped 5 bases and J dropped 1 base, with 12 bases sitting between them. Germline CDR1 SGHTA, CDR2 FQGNSA. CDR3 length: 16 residues. The CDR3 coding sequence is TGTGCCAGCAGCCCAGGACGGATTTCTGGGGCCAACGTCCTGACTTTC. It translates to CASSPGRISGANVLTF.

V gene TRBV5-6 combines with J gene TRBJ2-7, with D perhaps matching TRBD1 (6 bases). Germline CDR1 is SGHDT and CDR2 is YYEEEE. The V end lost 3 bases, the J end lost 0 bases, and 10 bases lay between the germline ends. This CDR3 is built from 14 residues. As DNA, the CDR3 is TGTGCCAGCAGCTCCCCGGGACACTCCTACGAGCAGTACTTC. Translation gives CASSSPGHSYEQYF.

This chain connects TRBV11-2 to TRBJ1-4, with D possibly being TRBD1 (6 bases). Germline V gene sequence: CDR1 SGHAT, CDR2 FQNNGV. The V gene lost 7 bases and the J gene lost 6 bases, with 12 bases spanning the gap. CDR3 length: 13 residues. The CDR3 DNA follows: TGTGCCAGCAAAGGACCAGGGGATGAAAAACTGTTTTTT. This gives the protein CASKGPGDEKLFF.

The chain couples TRBV13 to TRBJ2-7, with 11 bases aligning to TRBD1. The V gene's germline CDR1 is PRHDT and CDR2 FYEKMQ (reference sequence). CDR3 length: 15 residues. Trimming cost V 4 bases and J 2 bases; bases outside gene matches: 4. The CDR3 loop is CASSSGTGGPYEQYF. For the CDR3, the DNA is TGTGCCAGCAGCTCCGGGACAGGGGGTCCCTACGAGCAGTACTTC.

The rearrangement joins TRBV4-3 to TRBJ2-3, with a weak D call TRBD2 (7 bases). V lost 4 bases and J 5 bases, leaving 16 bases between the germline ends. Germline V gives CDR1 LGHNA, CDR2 YSLEER. CDR3 length: 15 residues. The CDR3 spells CASSPSSGGLDTQYF. CDR3 DNA: TGCGCCAGCAGCCCTAGTTCGGGGGGCTTAGATACGCAGTATTTT.

The rearrangement joins TRBV14 to TRBJ2-2, with TRBD1 matching over 8 bases. CDR1 and CDR2 (germline): SGHDN, FVKESK. V gave up 5 bases and J gave up 6 bases; unmatched junction bases: 2. The CDR3 extends over 13 amino acids. The CDR3 nucleotides read TGTGCCAGCAGCGCGGACAGGGCCGGGGAGCTGTTTTTT. Translated: CASSADRAGELFF.

As regards this clone: Other DNA sequences within the sample encode an identical CDR3. The chain combines TRBV27 with TRBJ2-7, with D unresolved. The length of the CDR3 is 11 residues. Trimming pared 2 bases from V and 4 bases from J, leaving 3 bases between. Per germline, CDR1 MNHEY and CDR2 SMNVEV (reference sequence). DNA for the CDR3: TGTGCCAGCAGTTTAGGTTACGAGCAGTACTTC. Translated: CASSLGYEQYF.

This chain uses TRBV10-3 with TRBJ2-2; D is ambiguous. The germline CDR1 and CDR2 sequences are ENHRY and SYGVKD. The CDR3 totals 15 residues. The V gene lost 6 bases and the J gene lost 3 bases, with 14 bases spanning the gap. As DNA, the CDR3 is TGTGCCATCAGCGCCGAACTTATGGACACCGGGGAGCTGTTTTTT. Translating gives CAISAELMDTGELFF.

The V call is TRBV5-4, the J call TRBJ2-3, with TRBD1 identical over 7 bases. The CDR3 loop spans 14 amino acids. V lost 4 bases to trimming and J lost 4 bases; unmatched junction nucleotides: 6. The germline CDR1 and CDR2 sequences are SGHNT and YYREEE (reference sequence). The CDR3: CASSRDRAPDTQYF. The CDR3 bases are TGTGCCAGCAGCCGTGACAGGGCACCAGATACGCAGTATTTT.

This clone was picked up one time. The chain couples TRBV9 to TRBJ2-2, with 7 bases lining up with TRBD2. Germline-derived CDR1 and CDR2 are SGDLS and YYNGEE. The V and J ends lost 1 base and 4 bases, in that order; junction bases with no gene match: 10. The CDR3 runs 17 residues. The CDR3 spells CASSVSREGTLTGELFF. CDR3 in DNA: TGTGCCAGCAGCGTATCTAGGGAGGGGACCCTCACCGGGGAGCTGTTTTTT.

The V call is TRBV4-3, the J call TRBJ2-2; D ambiguous. The CDR3 extends over 14 amino acids. V was clipped by 2 bases and J by 2 bases, with 6 bases between them. The germline V gene encodes CDR1 LGHNA and CDR2 YSLEER. As DNA, the CDR3 is TGCGCCAGCAGCCAAAACAGTAACACCGGGGAGCTGTTTTTT. It codes for CASSQNSNTGELFF.

The chain links TRBV28 to TRBJ2-5; 7 positions agree with TRBD1. There are 15 residues in the CDR3. Germline CDR1 and CDR2: MDHEN and SYDVKM. The trim removed 5 bases at V and 2 bases at J, leaving 8 bases unmatched. The CDR3 sequence is CASSAPRDSQETQYF. The CDR3 DNA is TGTGCCAGCAGTGCCCCCAGGGACAGTCAAGAGACCCAGTACTTC.

This clone was seen a single time. This chain uses TRBV4-3 with TRBJ2-1, with 7 bases identical to TRBD1. Germline assignment: CDR1 LGHNA and CDR2 YSLEER. Germline trimming cut 4 bases from V and 0 bases from J; bases unmatched to any gene: 0. The CDR3 contains 14 residues. The CDR3 is CASSRDSSYNEQFF. The CDR3 bases are TGCGCCAGCAGCCGGGACAGCTCCTACAATGAGCAGTTCTTC.

The chain recombines TRBV10-1 with TRBJ2-5; a weak D match, TRBD2 (6 bases). The germline gives CDR1 WNHNN, CDR2 SYGVQD (reference sequence). The germline V and J ends were trimmed by 8 bases and 5 bases, with 15 bases remaining between them. The length of the CDR3 is 13 residues. CDR3 sequence (DNA): TGCGCCAGCGCCGGGACTCCTGGGGAGACCCAGTACTTC. Translation gives CASAGTPGETQYF.

The chain joins TRBV7-2 to TRBJ1-4, with 8 bases fitting TRBD1. After removal of 3 bases from V and 5 bases from J, the junction contained 11 bases not matched to a gene. The CDR3 runs 17 residues. The germline gives CDR1 SGHTA, CDR2 FQGNSA. CDR3 loop: CASSFSGGAYLNEKLFF. CDR3 nucleotides: TGTGCCAGCAGCTTCTCAGGGGGCGCCTATTTAAATGAAAAACTGTTTTTT.

The chain couples TRBV27 to TRBJ2-1; tentative D call: TRBD1 (5 bases). The V and J ends lost 10 bases and 11 bases respectively, with 15 bases between them. In germline, CDR1 is MNHEY, CDR2 SMNVEV (reference sequence). CDR3 length equals 11 residues. Here the CDR3 DNA reads TGTGCCATCCTCGTCGCAGGGAAGCAGTTCTTC. Translation: CAILVAGKQFF.

J is TRBJ2-1 and V is TRBV27, with D tentatively TRBD1 (6 bases). Between the trimmed V and J ends, which lost 3 bases and 2 bases, there was a span of 14 bases. The CDR3 runs 16 residues. Germline V CDR1 and CDR2: MNHEY, SMNVEV (reference sequence). The CDR3 DNA reads TGTGCCAGCAGTTTCTATCCCGGACAGACCTACAATGAGCAGTTCTTC. It specifies CASSFYPGQTYNEQFF.

This chain joins TRBV7-3 and TRBJ2-3, with no clear D. This CDR3 is built from 14 residues. V was pared by 2 bases and J by 0 bases, with 6 bases between. Looked up from germline, CDR1 is SGHTA and CDR2 is FQGTGA. CDR3 protein: CASSLYVSTDTQYF. CDR3 coding DNA: TGTGCCAGCAGCTTATACGTTAGCACAGATACGCAGTATTTT.

The rearrangement links TRBV2 to TRBJ2-3; D may be TRBD1 (6 bases). This CDR3 spans 14 amino acids. Germline CDR1 reads SNHLY; CDR2 reads FYNNEI. The ends were cut back, 7 bases at V and 1 base at J, with 12 bases in the middle. The CDR3 region is CASIWDTGTDTQYF. CDR3 DNA: TGTGCCAGCATTTGGGACACAGGCACAGATACGCAGTATTTT.

This clone has a handful of counts. The gene calls are TRBV4-3 and TRBJ2-2; 10 positions agree with TRBD1. This CDR3 spans 17 amino acids. Germline V lookup: CDR1 LGHNA, CDR2 YSLEER. The V and J ends lost 0 bases and 3 bases, in that order; junction bases with no gene match: 4. The CDR3 nucleotides read TGCGCCAGCAGCCAAGACATCGGGACAGGGGACACCGGGGAGCTGTTTTTT. As protein: CASSQDIGTGDTGELFF.